This T cell receptor (beta chain) was profiled in a study of blood T cell repertoires in COVID-19. As for the study in general: There were acute and convalescent COVID-19 samples, and they came from the United States, Italy and Spain. PBMCs, B-cell-depleted T cells, or T cells were the source of the cDNA or gDNA that made up the material.

Assay: immunoSEQ multiplex PCR; the TCRdb copy retains only in-frame clones and omits some. The repertoire has roughly 250,000 clones, 81% of them found once; the top ten carry over 2.5%. Trimming pared 5 bases from V and 6 bases from J, leaving 19 bases between. Germline V CDR1 and CDR2: SGHAT, FQNNGV. The CDR3 has 15 residues. This receptor was taken from a woman aged 55 to 70 with active or convalescent COVID-19. Material: peripheral blood. The V call is TRBV11-2, the J call TRBJ2-5; perhaps TRBD1 as D (6 bases). The CDR3 bases are TGTGCCAGCAGCGGTGGGGGCGCGGGTATACAGACCCAGTACTTC. Protein product: CASSGGGAGIQTQYF.